Listed below are T cell receptor beta chains from one sample, sequenced in a study of blood T cell repertoires in COVID-19. The protocol was immunoSEQ multiplex PCR, while the TCRdb copy is restricted to in-frame clones and leaves out a portion. The table has 130,000 to 150,000 clones, more than 75% seen once. Sequenced material: peripheral blood. The receptors were gathered from a man aged 55 to 70 with active or convalescent COVID-19. CDR3s include the opening cysteine and the closing phenylalanine or tryptophan. D genes are given only for firm matches. A clone size is listed for some rows: how often the clone was seen (once, few, many), or a class if it is expanded.

>TRBV7-2|TRBD1|TRBJ2-3|-
TGTGCCAGCAGCTTGTTGCCGGGACAGACTCGGTTGGATACGCAGTATTTT
CASSLLPGQTRLDTQYF
>TRBV5-1|-|TRBJ1-1|-
TGCGCCAGCAGCTTGGTCCGAGGGAACACTGAAGCTTTCTTT
CASSLVRGNTEAFF
>TRBV10-3|TRBD1|TRBJ1-2|-
TGTGCCATCAGTGCGGGACAGGGGGTCTATGGCTACACCTTC
CAISAGQGVYGYTF
>TRBV27|-|TRBJ2-2|-
TGTGCCAGCAGTTTAAGGGCAGGGGTCAACACCGGGGAGCTGTTTTTT
CASSLRAGVNTGELFF
>TRBV3-1/TRBV3-2|-|TRBJ2-7|-
TGTGCCAGCAGCCAAGGGGAGGGGGCCTACGAGCAGTACTTC
CASSQGEGAYEQYF
>TRBV11-1|TRBD1|TRBJ1-2|-
TGTGCCAGCAGCGCCCGCCGGACAGGGGAAGGCTACACCTTC
CASSARRTGEGYTF
>TRBV11-1|TRBD1|TRBJ1-1|-
TGTGCCAGCGGACAGGGAATCAACACTGAAGCTTTCTTT
CASGQGINTEAFF
>TRBV5-6|TRBD1|TRBJ2-7|-
TGTGCCACTTCCCGACACAGGGGAGCTAGGTACGAGCAGTACTTC
CATSRHRGARYEQYF
>TRBV19|TRBD1|TRBJ2-7|-
TGTGCCAGTAGTATGATGTATGGGACAGGGAGGCCATACGAGCAGTACTTC
CASSMMYGTGRPYEQYF
>TRBV19|-|TRBJ1-2|-
TGTGCCAGTAGTATCCCTCAGGGGTCGGGCTACACCTTC
CASSIPQGSGYTF
>TRBV7-2|TRBD1|TRBJ1-1|once
TGTGCCAGCAGCCGACCGGCGACAGGGGAAGCTTTCTTT
CASSRPATGEAFF
>TRBV4-1|-|TRBJ1-2|many
TGCGCCAGCAGCCAGGCGGGGGGCTATGGCTACACCTTC
CASSQAGGYGYTF
>TRBV29-1|TRBD1|TRBJ2-7|-
TGCAGCGTGGGACAGGGAGTCGACTACGAGCAGTACTTC
CSVGQGVDYEQYF
>TRBV18|TRBD1|TRBJ1-1|-
TGTGCCAGCTCACCACCGAACAGGGGAGACACTGAAGCTTTCTTT
CASSPPNRGDTEAFF
>TRBV5-1|-|TRBJ2-1|few
TGCGCCAGCAGCTTGACACTAGATCTTGGTGAGCAGTTCTTC
CASSLTLDLGEQFF
>TRBV7-9|-|TRBJ2-5|-
TGTGCCAGCAGCACCTACAGGGATGAAGAGACCCAGTACTTC
CASSTYRDEETQYF
>TRBV9|-|TRBJ1-1|-
TGTGCCAGCAGCGCCACACAAAACACTGAAGCTTTCTTT
CASSATQNTEAFF
>TRBV5-6|TRBD1|TRBJ2-5|-
TGTGCCAGCAGCTGGGGGACAGGGCAAGAGACCCAGTACTTC
CASSWGTGQETQYF
>TRBV6-5|-|TRBJ1-6|-
TGTGCCAGCAGTTACTCGGGAAAGGGGAATTCACCCCTCCACTTT
CASSYSGKGNSPLHF
>TRBV4-1|TRBD1|TRBJ1-5|-
TGCGCCAGCAGCCAAGAACAGACAGGGGATCAGCCCCAGCATTTT
CASSQEQTGDQPQHF
>TRBV7-3|-|TRBJ2-1|-
TGTGCCAGCAGCTTAATACAGGGATCACATAATGAGCAGTTCTTC
CASSLIQGSHNEQFF
>TRBV5-4|TRBD1|TRBJ1-6|-
TGTGCCAGCAGACGGACAGGGGACTCACCCCTCCACTTT
CASRRTGDSPLHF
>TRBV19|TRBD1|TRBJ1-5|-
TGTGCCAGTAGTATCCAGACCGGGACAGGGGTTCAGCCCCAGCATTTT
CASSIQTGTGVQPQHF
>TRBV19|-|TRBJ2-7|-
TGTGCCAGTAGTATTGCCCCCAGCGGCCCCTACGAGCAGTACTTC
CASSIAPSGPYEQYF
>TRBV7-2|TRBD1|TRBJ2-3|-
TGTGCCAGCAGCTCACGGACAGGGGGTTCAGATACGCAGTATTTT
CASSSRTGGSDTQYF
>TRBV7-3|-|TRBJ2-3|-
TGTGCCAGCAGCGCCCAGGGAGATACGCAGTATTTT
CASSAQGDTQYF
>TRBV25-1|TRBD1|TRBJ2-7|-
TGTGCCAGCAGTGCCTCTAAACTGGGACAGGCCTACGAGCAGTACTTC
CASSASKLGQAYEQYF
>TRBV6-5|-|TRBJ2-5|-
TGTGCCAGCAGGACGATGGGGACACTACAAGAGACCCAGTACTTC
CASRTMGTLQETQYF
>TRBV29-1|-|TRBJ2-1|few
TGCAGCGTCCTTGGATATTTAGGGGACAATGAGCAGTTCTTC
CSVLGYLGDNEQFF
>TRBV29-1|TRBD1|TRBJ2-1|-
TGCAGCGTTGTCGGGACAGATGAGCAGTTCTTC
CSVVGTDEQFF
>TRBV11-2|-|TRBJ2-7|-
TGTGCCAGCAGCTTAGGTCCAGCGGGCCGGTTCGGGTACTTC
CASSLGPAGRFGYF
>TRBV19|-|TRBJ1-1|-
TGTGCCAGTAGTATAGATCCATCCGGGAACACTGAAGCTTTCTTT
CASSIDPSGNTEAFF
>TRBV27|TRBD2|TRBJ2-1|-
TGTGCCAGCAGTTGGACTAGTGTCAATGAGCAGTTCTTC
CASSWTSVNEQFF
>TRBV7-2|TRBD1|TRBJ2-5|-
TGTGCCAGCAGCCCAGGGACAGAAGAGACCCAGTACTTC
CASSPGTEETQYF
>TRBV27|-|TRBJ1-2|-
TGTGCCAGCAATGGGGGCAGGGAATATGGCTACACCTTC
CASNGGREYGYTF
>TRBV5-1|TRBD2|TRBJ2-1|-
TGCGCCAGCAGCTTGGCAAGCGGGAGCGATGAGCAGTTCTTC
CASSLASGSDEQFF
>TRBV9|-|TRBJ2-2|few
TGTGCCAGCAGCCTCGAGGGTTTGAACACCGGGGAGCTGTTTTTT
CASSLEGLNTGELFF
>TRBV10-2|-|TRBJ1-2|-
TGCGCCAGCAGCTCGACTCAACCGAACTATGGCTACACCTTC
CASSSTQPNYGYTF
>TRBV4-1|TRBD1|TRBJ2-7|-
TGCGCCAGCAGCCATAGGACCCGGACAGGGGGCGAAGAGCAGTACTTC
CASSHRTRTGGEEQYF